A selection of T cell receptor beta chains follows, all from one sample in a study of blood T cell repertoires in COVID-19. Sequenced by immunoSEQ multiplex PCR; TCRdb stores in-frame clones only, minus some. The profile shows fewer than 350,000 clones, 70% to 90% of them singletons. Sequenced input: PBMCs or T cells enriched from blood (not recorded which). Receptor source: a man younger than 40 who had recovered from COVID-19. Both conserved end residues are part of each CDR3. The D gene is left open where the match is weak. The size field is filled for only some rows; it gives once, few, many or a size class.

TRBJ2-3 TRBV12-5 TRBD2 NA CASGSGLAASTDTQYF TGTGCTAGTGGTAGCGGACTAGCGGCGAGCACAGATACGCAGTATTTT
TRBJ2-3 TRBV2 TRBD1 NA CASRAGTGVTDTQYF TGTGCCAGCAGGGCCGGGACAGGGGTAACAGATACGCAGTATTTT
TRBJ1-1 TRBV4-1 NA NA CASSQAGANTEAFF TGCGCCAGCAGCCAAGCGGGTGCGAACACTGAAGCTTTCTTT
TRBJ1-1 TRBV19 TRBD1 NA CATLPDRGKTEAFF TGTGCCACTCTACCCGACAGGGGTAAAACTGAAGCTTTCTTT
TRBJ1-5 TRBV27 NA NA CASSSTGGHQPQHF TGTGCCAGCAGTTCCACCGGGGGTCATCAGCCCCAGCATTTT
TRBJ2-1 TRBV30 TRBD2 NA CAWNKYGTKVDEQFF TGTGCCTGGAACAAATACGGGACTAAAGTGGATGAGCAGTTCTTC
TRBJ2-3 TRBV3-1/TRBV3-2 TRBD1 NA CASSPRQGGGTQYF TGTGCCAGCAGCCCCAGACAGGGTGGGGGTACGCAGTATTTT
TRBJ2-2 TRBV7-9 TRBD2 few CASSLGSGGRFTGELFF TGTGCCAGCAGCTTAGGGAGCGGGGGCCGATTTACCGGGGAGCTGTTTTTT
TRBJ2-5 TRBV15 NA once CATSRGPREETQYF TGTGCCACCAGCAGAGGGCCGAGGGAAGAGACCCAGTACTTC
TRBJ1-5 TRBV4-3 TRBD1 once CASSQTGQSNQPQHF TGCGCCAGCAGCCAAACGGGACAGAGCAATCAGCCCCAGCATTTT
TRBJ2-2 TRBV7-2 TRBD2 NA CASSTTSGGAGFGELFF TGTGCCAGCAGCACGACTAGCGGGGGGGCCGGTTTCGGGGAGCTGTTTTTT
TRBJ2-3 TRBV6-2/TRBV6-3 NA NA CASSPLLTDTQYF TGTGCCAGCAGCCCCCTCTTGACAGATACGCAGTATTTT
TRBJ1-5 TRBV28 NA NA CASSFFLLGVQPQHF TGTGCCAGCAGTTTTTTTTTATTAGGGGTTCAGCCCCAGCATTTT
TRBJ2-1 TRBV4-3 NA once CASSLGLTSYNEQFF TGCGCCAGCAGCCTTGGACTGACCTCCTACAATGAGCAGTTCTTC
TRBJ2-1 TRBV6-5 TRBD1 NA CASSIIQGAREQFF TGTGCCAGCAGTATCATACAGGGGGCGCGTGAGCAGTTCTTC
TRBJ2-1 TRBV7-2 TRBD2 once CASSSGGFYNEQFF TGTGCCAGCAGCTCGGGGGGATTCTACAATGAGCAGTTCTTC
TRBJ2-1 TRBV10-1 TRBD2 once CASSDRIRSGGHNEQFF TGCGCCAGCAGTGACCGCATAAGGAGCGGGGGCCACAATGAGCAGTTCTTC
TRBJ1-1 TRBV5-4 NA NA CASSLGSAPGITEAFF TGTGCCAGCAGCTTGGGTTCGGCTCCAGGGATCACTGAAGCTTTCTTT
TRBJ1-2 TRBV24-1 NA NA CATSDPQGQGYTF TGTGCCACCAGTGATCCCCAGGGGCAAGGCTACACCTTC
TRBJ2-2 TRBV29-1 TRBD1 NA CSVLKQGPLANTGELFF TGCAGCGTGCTCAAACAGGGGCCTCTCGCGAACACCGGGGAGCTGTTTTTT
TRBJ1-1 TRBV12-3/TRBV12-4 NA NA CASSSITGKAFF TGTGCCAGCAGTTCCATTACGGGGAAAGCTTTCTTT
TRBJ2-2 TRBV9 NA NA CASSALVQTTGELFF TGTGCCAGCAGCGCCCTGGTGCAGACAACCGGGGAGCTGTTTTTT
TRBJ1-3 TRBV3-1/TRBV3-2 NA once CASSQATGSSGNTIYF TGTGCCAGCAGCCAAGCGACGGGTAGCTCTGGAAACACCATATATTTT
TRBJ2-2 TRBV6-4 TRBD2 many CASSQRGGHTGELFF TGTGCCAGCAGCCAGCGGGGGGGCCACACCGGGGAGCTGTTTTTT
TRBJ2-1 TRBV7-9 NA few CASSLGSLSSGYNEQFF TGTGCCAGCAGCTTAGGGAGCCTCTCGAGCGGTTACAATGAGCAGTTCTTC
TRBJ1-1 TRBV5-1 NA once CASSTSTVNTEAFF TGCGCCAGCAGCACTTCGACAGTAAACACTGAAGCTTTCTTT
TRBJ2-3 TRBV6-2/TRBV6-3 NA NA CASSHHGRRGPFTDTQYF TGTGCCAGCAGTCACCATGGGCGGCGGGGGCCATTCACAGATACGCAGTATTTT
TRBJ1-3 TRBV18 NA NA CASSPLDSSGNTIYF TGTGCCAGCTCACCACTAGACAGCTCCGGAAACACCATATATTTT
TRBJ1-2 TRBV6-2/TRBV6-3 NA NA CASSKTAMGYGYTF TGTGCCAGCAGTAAGACAGCGATGGGCTACGGCTACACCTTC
TRBJ2-3 TRBV7-6 TRBD1 NA CASSLTGGTDTQYF TGTGCCAGCAGCCTGACAGGGGGCACAGATACGCAGTATTTT
TRBJ1-1 TRBV4-1 NA few CASSPAYFRGTLTEAFF TGCGCCAGCAGCCCCGCGTACTTCAGGGGAACATTAACTGAAGCTTTCTTT
TRBJ2-1 TRBV12-3/TRBV12-4 NA once CASRRTVSEQFF TGTGCCAGCAGGAGGACAGTTTCTGAGCAGTTCTTC
TRBJ2-1 TRBV20-1 NA NA CRAGQYNEQFF TGCAGGGCTGGACAGTACAATGAGCAGTTCTTC